What follows are 29 T cell receptor beta chains derived from one specimen sequenced in a study of cytomegalovirus exposure and HLA in healthy donors. Both 60 Vbeta primers and 13 Jbeta primers went into the PCR. Assay: immunoSEQ multiplex PCR; the TCRdb copy retains only in-frame clones and omits some. The repertoire holds roughly 150,000 clones, over 65% seen once, with 13% in the top ten. Sequencing was carried out using PBMCs. The source of these receptors is a man aged 35-49 years in good health and CMV-seropositive.

The CDR3 region is CASRSQGVSYEQYF. The CDR3 DNA is TGCGCCAGCAGGTCACAGGGGGTCTCCTACGAGCAGTACTTC. The chain carries TRBV5-1 and TRBJ2-7; TRBD1 matches at 8 bases. Losses at the gene ends were 5 bases for V and 0 bases for J; bases not matched to a gene: 4. Germline V gene sequence: CDR1 SGHRS, CDR2 YFSETQ. The CDR3 loop spans 14 amino acids. The complete variable domain, with remaining parts taken from reference TRBV5-1 and TRBJ2-7, reads KAGVTQTPRYLIKTRGQQVTLSCSPISGHRSVSWYQQTPGQGLQFLFEYFSETQRNKGNFPGRFSGRQFSNSRSEMNVSTLELGDSALYLCASRSQGVSYEQYFGPGTRLTVT.

The chain uses TRBV30 and TRBJ1-3; D ambiguous. The V and J ends lost 3 bases and 4 bases respectively, with 10 bases between them. CDR3 length equals 13 residues. Germline V gene data show CDR1 as GTSNPN and CDR2 as SVGIG (reference sequence). The CDR3 DNA follows: TGTGCCTGGAGGTCCCCGGGGGGAAACACCATATATTTT. It encodes CAWRSPGGNTIYF.

This chain uses TRBV9 with TRBJ1-6, with 7 bases identical to TRBD1. Germline lookup yields CDR1 SGDLS and CDR2 YYNGEE. This CDR3 spans 14 amino acids. Germline trimming cut 4 bases from V and 7 bases from J; bases unmatched to any gene: 5. CDR3 amino acids: CASSSGTANSPLHF. In DNA form, the CDR3 reads TGTGCCAGCAGCTCCGGGACAGCCAATTCACCCCTCCACTTT.

The chain carries TRBV9 and TRBJ2-1; 7 bases agree with TRBD1. Germline trimming cut 0 bases from V and 10 bases from J; bases unmatched to any gene: 13. Germline CDR1 and CDR2: SGDLS and YYNGEE. CDR3 length: 16 amino acids. The chain's CDR3 is CASSVGVWQGVEEQFF. The CDR3 DNA is TGTGCCAGCAGCGTAGGTGTATGGCAGGGGGTGGAGGAGCAGTTCTTC.

The chain couples TRBV2 to TRBJ2-7, with no clear D. V lost 7 bases and J 11 bases, leaving 12 bases between the germline ends. The CDR3 runs 10 residues. From germline, CDR1 is SNHLY and CDR2 FYNNEI. This CDR3 reads CASIQSREYF. The CDR3 region has the DNA TGTGCCAGCATCCAATCCCGGGAGTACTTC.

The gene calls are TRBV5-1 and TRBJ2-5, with D possibly matching TRBD1 (8 bases). The better agreement between TRBJ2-7 and the DNA end casts doubt on the J call. Per germline, CDR1 SGHRS and CDR2 YFSETQ. The CDR3 length is 19 residues. CDR3 in DNA: TGCGCCAGTGCTAGAATGGGACAGGCCAGCGGGATGCCCTCCTACGAGCAGTACTTC. This gives the protein CASARMGQASGMPSYEQYF.

The V call is TRBV13, the J call TRBJ2-1; no clear D gene. Trimming removed 4 bases from V and 1 base from J, with 8 bases in between. Germline V gives CDR1 PRHDT, CDR2 FYEKMQ (reference sequence). This CDR3 contains 14 residues. In nucleotides, the CDR3 is TGTGCCAGCAGCTCCCGCAGGTCCTACAATGAGCAGTTCTTC. This translates into CASSSRRSYNEQFF.

The J gene is TRBJ2-3, the V gene TRBV23-1, with 10 bases identical to TRBD2. TRBV23-1 is designated an ORF whose function remains uncertain. The trim removed 6 bases at V and 5 bases at J, leaving 8 bases unmatched. This CDR3 has 15 residues. In nucleotides, the CDR3 is TGCGCCAGCAGACTCCCAGCGGGAGGGCTAGATACGCAGTATTTT. It yields the protein CASRLPAGGLDTQYF.

This clone was recorded only once. The rearrangement joins TRBV5-1 to TRBJ2-2, with TRBD2 matching over 8 bases. Germline V gene data show CDR1 as SGHRS and CDR2 as YFSETQ. V gave up 4 bases and J gave up 6 bases; unmatched junction bases: 8. CDR3 length: 15 residues. CDR3 coding DNA: TGCGCCAGCAGCCCGGGGGGGCTAGCGGCCGGGGAGCTGTTTTTT. Its protein is CASSPGGLAAGELFF.

The chain has TRBV9 and TRBJ2-1; 8 bases map to TRBD2. The CDR3 runs 15 residues. From germline, CDR1 is SGDLS and CDR2 YYNGEE. V was clipped by 2 bases and J by 7 bases; unmatched bases: 8. The CDR3 here is CASSVEAGVVNEQFF. The CDR3 bases are TGTGCCAGCAGCGTCGAAGCGGGAGTTGTAAATGAGCAGTTCTTC.

The CDR3 is CASSLSGTGKNIQYF. The CDR3 nucleotides read TGCGCCAGCAGCTTATCCGGGACAGGGAAAAACATTCAGTACTTC. The chain uses TRBV5-1 and TRBJ2-4; TRBD1 aligns across 9 bases. With V trimmed by 2 bases and J by 4 bases, 4 bases remained unmatched. CDR3 length: 15 amino acids. Germline V CDR1 and CDR2: SGHRS, YFSETQ.

In the case of this clone: The sample contains more than one DNA sequence encoding this CDR3. CDR3 in DNA: TGTGCCAGCAGCTTGGGGACAGGGAGCTCCTACAATGAGCAGTTCTTC. As protein: CASSLGTGSSYNEQFF. The rearrangement links TRBV5-6 to TRBJ2-1; 8 bases match TRBD1. V lost 0 bases to trimming and J lost 0 bases; unmatched junction nucleotides: 2. Germline V gene sequence: CDR1 SGHDT, CDR2 YYEEEE. This CDR3 comprises 16 residues.

V usage is TRBV14 and J usage is TRBJ1-1; no reliable D call. The germline V gene encodes CDR1 SGHDN and CDR2 FVKESK. Trimming stripped 2 bases from V and 3 bases from J, with 7 bases between. The CDR3 is 13 amino acids. CDR3 protein: CASSQPPDTEAFF. The CDR3 nucleotides read TGTGCCAGCAGCCAACCGCCGGACACTGAAGCTTTCTTT.

The chain links TRBV9 to TRBJ2-5; D perhaps matches TRBD2 (6 bases). V was shortened by 0 bases and J by 2 bases, with 14 bases between the two germline ends. CDR3 length equals 16 residues. Germline lookup yields CDR1 SGDLS and CDR2 YYNGEE. The CDR3 nucleotides read TGTGCCAGCAGCGTAGGGGTAGCGGCCACACAAGAGACCCAGTACTTC. Its translation is CASSVGVAATQETQYF.

The sample holds one count of this clone. The chain combines TRBV7-8 with TRBJ1-4; D remains unclear. Germline CDR1 reads SGHVS; CDR2 reads FQNEAQ. The germline V and J ends were trimmed by 0 bases and 4 bases, with 6 bases remaining between them. CDR3 length equals 14 residues. The CDR3 DNA reads TGTGCCAGCAGCTTAGCGCGGGGTAATGAAAAACTGTTTTTT. It encodes CASSLARGNEKLFF.

The CDR3 is CASSFPGGTSSTDTQYF. The CDR3 bases are TGCGCCAGCAGCTTCCCCGGGGGGACCTCTAGCACAGATACGCAGTATTTT. The rearrangement uses TRBV5-1 and TRBJ2-3; 7 bases are shared with TRBD2. With V trimmed by 2 bases and J by 0 bases, 9 bases remained unmatched. The CDR3 runs 17 residues. Per the germline V gene, CDR1 is SGHRS and CDR2 is YFSETQ. Full variable domain (remainder filled in from reference TRBV5-1 and TRBJ2-3): KAGVTQTPRYLIKTRGQQVTLSCSPISGHRSVSWYQQTPGQGLQFLFEYFSETQRNKGNFPGRFSGRQFSNSRSEMNVSTLELGDSALYLCASSFPGGTSSTDTQYFGPGTRLTVL.

The genes are TRBV10-3 and TRBJ1-1; possible D gene TRBD1, 6 bases. The CDR3 is made up of 12 amino acids. With 6 bases removed from V and 4 bases from J, the gap between germline ends came to 9 bases. Germline CDR1 ENHRY, CDR2 SYGVKD. The CDR3 is CAIRDSPTEAFF. In DNA, the CDR3 is TGTGCCATCAGGGACAGTCCCACTGAAGCTTTCTTT.

This clone was counted between two and nine times. The chain is built from TRBV6-5 and TRBJ2-6, with 7 bases identical to TRBD1. Per the germline V gene, CDR1 is MNHEY and CDR2 is SVGAGI. V was pared by 6 bases and J by 1 base, with 3 bases of the junction left unmatched. CDR3 size: 15 residues. In DNA form, the CDR3 reads TGTGCCAGCAGGGACAGGAATTCTGGGGCCAACGTCCTGACTTTC. It encodes CASRDRNSGANVLTF.

The J gene is TRBJ2-2, the V gene TRBV5-1; 7 bases map to TRBD1. V trimming: 4 bases; J trimming: 0 bases; junction bases outside the gene matches: 6. Per the germline V gene, CDR1 is SGHRS and CDR2 is YFSETQ. This CDR3 has 16 residues. The CDR3 DNA reads TGCGCCAGCAGCGTCACAGGGGTCGCGAACACCGGGGAGCTGTTTTTT. This sequence encodes CASSVTGVANTGELFF.

To note about this clone: Other DNA sequences in this sample translate to the same CDR3. The chain links TRBV11-3 to TRBJ2-1; tentative D call: TRBD2 (6 bases). Germline V gene lookup returns CDR1 SGHNT and CDR2 YENEEA. CDR3 size: 13 residues. V was trimmed by 5 bases and J by 7 bases, leaving 12 bases between them. CDR3 DNA: TGTGCCAGCAGCCTTAGACTAGAGAATGAGCAGTTCTTC. This gives the protein CASSLRLENEQFF.

The chain employs TRBV5-1 and TRBJ1-1; 8 nucleotides agree with TRBD1. Germline CDR1 reads SGHRS; CDR2 reads YFSETQ. V was clipped by 0 bases and J by 3 bases; unmatched bases: 4. The length of the CDR3 is 15 residues. The CDR3 nucleotides are TGCGCCAGCAGCTTGGATGGACAGGGCCACACTGAAGCTTTCTTT. It is translated as CASSLDGQGHTEAFF.

The chain recombines TRBV27 with TRBJ1-2; D is unclear. The CDR3 runs 15 residues. Germline V lookup: CDR1 MNHEY, CDR2 SMNVEV (reference sequence). V lost 6 bases and J 4 bases, leaving 18 bases between the germline ends. DNA of the CDR3: TGTGCCAGCAGCCCCCTGGAGGGCTTGGTCTATGGCTACACCTTC. It encodes CASSPLEGLVYGYTF.

The chain recombines TRBV7-3 with TRBJ2-2, with a weak D call TRBD1 (5 bases). The CDR3 has 13 residues. Germline-derived CDR1 and CDR2 are SGHTA and FQGTGA. V lost 5 bases to trimming and J lost 6 bases, with 10 bases between them. CDR3 protein: CASSEQVSGELFF. CDR3 coding DNA: TGTGCCAGCAGCGAACAGGTCTCCGGGGAGCTGTTTTTT.

The genes are TRBV18 and TRBJ2-7; 13 bases agree with TRBD2. With 5 bases clipped from V and 1 base from J, the junction kept 5 bases outside the gene matches. CDR1 is KGHSH and CDR2 is LQKENI in the germline V gene. This CDR3 is built from 16 residues. The CDR3 protein is CASSLGLAGYSYEQYF. In nucleotides, the CDR3 is TGTGCCAGCTCATTGGGACTAGCGGGATATTCCTACGAGCAGTACTTC. Full variable domain (outside the CDR3, taken from reference TRBV18 and TRBJ2-7): NAGVMQNPRHLVRRRGQEARLRCSPMKGHSHVYWYRQLPEEGLKFMVYLQKENIIDESGMPKERFSAEFPKEGPSILRIQQVVRGDSAAYFCASSLGLAGYSYEQYFGPGTRLTVT.

The chain links TRBV7-8 to TRBJ2-7, with a weak D call TRBD2 (6 bases). Germline CDR1 and CDR2: SGHVS and FQNEAQ. The CDR3 is 12 residues long. The CDR3 protein is CASRRDGHEQYF. The CDR3, as DNA: TGTGCTTCGAGGCGGGATGGCCACGAGCAGTACTTC.

The gene calls are TRBV28 and TRBJ2-7, with 9 bases aligning to TRBD1. The CDR3 runs 16 residues. V dropped 5 bases and J dropped 0; count of bases not matched to a gene: 8. The germline V gene has CDR1 MDHEN and CDR2 SYDVKM. Written as DNA, the CDR3 is TGTGCCAGCAGTCCGGTGGGGACAGGGAGCTCCTACGAGCAGTACTTC. Translated, it gives CASSPVGTGSSYEQYF.

This clone was observed a few times. The rearrangement links TRBV5-1 to TRBJ2-3; 9 bases fit TRBD2. The CDR3 runs 14 residues. The V segment lost 7 bases and the J segment 0 bases; nucleotides outside the gene matches: 3. CDR1 SGHRS and CDR2 YFSETQ come from the germline V gene. The CDR3 is CASAGGRSTDTQYF. CDR3 coding DNA: TGCGCCAGCGCGGGGGGGAGAAGCACAGATACGCAGTATTTT.

The chain employs TRBV6-6 and TRBJ2-3; TRBD2 might be the D (5 bases). This CDR3 contains 14 residues. V lost 7 bases and J lost 1, with 12 bases in between. Germline CDR1 and CDR2: MNHNY and SVGAGI (reference sequence). CDR3 residues: CASKPAGGTDTQYF. The CDR3 nucleotides read TGTGCCAGCAAGCCTGCCGGGGGCACAGATACGCAGTATTTT.

This rearrangement joins TRBV28 to TRBJ1-3; TRBD1 is a possible D gene (6 bases). V lost 8 bases and J 0 bases, leaving 11 bases between the germline ends. This CDR3 spans 14 amino acids. Germline CDR1 reads MDHEN; CDR2 reads SYDVKM. CDR3 loop: CASRYRVSGNTIYF. CDR3 bases: TGTGCCAGCCGTTACAGGGTCTCTGGAAACACCATATATTTT.